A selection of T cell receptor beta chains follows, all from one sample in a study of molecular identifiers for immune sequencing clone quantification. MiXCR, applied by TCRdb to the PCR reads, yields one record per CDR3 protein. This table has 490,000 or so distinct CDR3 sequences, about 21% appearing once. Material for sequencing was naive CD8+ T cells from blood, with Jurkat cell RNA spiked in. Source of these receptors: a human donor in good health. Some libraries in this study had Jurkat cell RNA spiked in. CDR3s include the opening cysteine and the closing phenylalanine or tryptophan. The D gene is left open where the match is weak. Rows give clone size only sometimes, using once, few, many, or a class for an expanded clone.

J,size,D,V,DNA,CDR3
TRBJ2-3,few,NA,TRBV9,TGTGCCAGCAGCGTAGCGGGAGTTGCAGATACGCAGTATTTT,CASSVAGVADTQYF
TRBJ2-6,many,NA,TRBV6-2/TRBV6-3,TGTGCCAGCAGTTACTCGAGATCGGGACATTACTCTGGGGCCAACGTCCTGACTTTC,CASSYSRSGHYSGANVLTF
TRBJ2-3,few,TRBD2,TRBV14,TGTGCCAGCAGCCAAGTTGGGACTAGCGGTACAGATACGCAGTATTTT,CASSQVGTSGTDTQYF
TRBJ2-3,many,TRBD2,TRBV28,TGTGCCAGCAGTTTGTTAGCGGGAGGTGGTACAGATACGCAGTATTTT,CASSLLAGGGTDTQYF
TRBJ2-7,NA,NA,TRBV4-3,TGCGCCAGCAGCCAAGATCCCATGACAGGTTTCAGTGGCTACGAGCAGTACTTC,CASSQDPMTGFSGYEQYF
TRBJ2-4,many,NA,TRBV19,TGTGCCAGTAGTATAGTCGGCGGACGGGGCAAAAACATTCAGTACTTC,CASSIVGGRGKNIQYF
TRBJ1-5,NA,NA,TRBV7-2,TGTGCCAGCAGCTTAGGACGCGGGGGCAATCAGCCCCAGCGTTTT,CASSLGRGGNQPQRF
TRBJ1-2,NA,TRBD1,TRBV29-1,TGCGGCTCGAGGACAGGGAACGACTATGGCTACACCTTC,CGSRTGNDYGYTF
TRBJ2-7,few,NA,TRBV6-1,TGTGCCAGCAGTGAAGGACCCGGACTGACCTACGAGCAGTACTTC,CASSEGPGLTYEQYF
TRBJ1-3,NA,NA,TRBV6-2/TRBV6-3,TGTGCCAGCAGTTACTGGGCCGTTTCGTCCTCTGGAAACACCATATATTTT,CASSYWAVSSSGNTIYF
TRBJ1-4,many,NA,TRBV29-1,TGCAGCGTTGGGGGAGGGTTTTTT,CSVGGGFF
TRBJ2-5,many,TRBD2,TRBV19,TGTGCCAGTAGTATATCGTGGGTAGCGGGGGAAATTCAAGAGACCCAGTACTTC,CASSISWVAGEIQETQYF
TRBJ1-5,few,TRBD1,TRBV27,TGTGCCAGCAGTTTCAGGGGGTTCAATCAGCCCCAGCATTTT,CASSFRGFNQPQHF
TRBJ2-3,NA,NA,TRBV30,TGTGCCTGTAGCAAGCGGAACGACCTAACAGATACGCAGTATTTT,CACSKRNDLTDTQYF
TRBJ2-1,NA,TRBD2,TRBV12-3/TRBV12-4,TGTGCCAGCAGTCCTAGCGGGAAGAGCTCCTACAATGAGCAGTTCTTC,CASSPSGKSSYNEQFF
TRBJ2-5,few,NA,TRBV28,TGTGCCAGCAGTTTTTTTCAGGGAAGGGAGACCCAGTACTTC,CASSFFQGRETQYF
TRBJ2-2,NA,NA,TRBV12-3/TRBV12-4,TGTGCCAGCAGTTTAGCCGGGTCCTACACCGGGGAGCTGCTTTTT,CASSLAGSYTGELLF
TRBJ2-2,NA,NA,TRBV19,TGTGCCAGTATGCTAAGTCCGAACACCGGGGAGCTGTTTTTT,CASMLSPNTGELFF
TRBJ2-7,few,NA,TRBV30,TGTGCCTGGAGTGTGACGGGTAACACCTACGAGCAGTACTTC,CAWSVTGNTYEQYF
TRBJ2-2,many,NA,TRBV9,TGTGCCAGCGGCAGACTCGACACCGGGGAGCTGTTTTTT,CASGRLDTGELFF
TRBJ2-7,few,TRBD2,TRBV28,TGTGCCAGCAGTCTCTCGACTAGCGGGAGGGCCAAGTCCTACGAGCAGTACTTC,CASSLSTSGRAKSYEQYF
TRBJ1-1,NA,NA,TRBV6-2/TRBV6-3,TGTGCCAGCAGACCTGTGGCGGGGGGCGTTACTGAAGCTTTCTTT,CASRPVAGGVTEAFF
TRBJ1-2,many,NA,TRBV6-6,TGTGCCAGCGCCGGTCAGGGCGGAACCTATGGCTACACCTTC,CASAGQGGTYGYTF
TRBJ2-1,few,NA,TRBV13,TGTGCCAGCAGCCCGACCCTAGGCGATGAGCAGTTCTTC,CASSPTLGDEQFF
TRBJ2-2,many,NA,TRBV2,TGTGCCAGCAGTGACGTAAGGGTCAGGGTGGACACCGGGGAGCTGTTTTTT,CASSDVRVRVDTGELFF
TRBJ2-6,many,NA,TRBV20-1,TGCAGTGCTGAGAGTTGGGAATCTGGGGCCAACGTCCTGACTTTC,CSAESWESGANVLTF
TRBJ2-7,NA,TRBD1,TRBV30,TGTGCCTGGAGTCCTCAGACAGGGCTGTACTTC,CAWSPQTGLYF
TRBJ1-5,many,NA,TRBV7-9,TGTGCCAGCAGCTTAGCGGTTGGAGGGAATCAGCCCCAGCATTTT,CASSLAVGGNQPQHF
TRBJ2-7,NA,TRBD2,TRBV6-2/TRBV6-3,TGTGCCAGCAGGGAAACTTCGCCGGGACTAGCGGGTATGAGGCAGTACTTC,CASRETSPGLAGMRQYF
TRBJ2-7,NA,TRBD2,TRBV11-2,TGTGCCAGCAGCGCCACTCGGACTAGCCCATACGAGCAGTACTTC,CASSATRTSPYEQYF
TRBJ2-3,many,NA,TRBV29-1,TGCAGCCCACAAGACGGAAATACGCAGTATTTT,CSPQDGNTQYF
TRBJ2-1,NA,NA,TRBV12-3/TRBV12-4,TGTGCTAGCACCTTAGGGACTCCGGGTTCGGATGAGCAGTTCTTC,CASTLGTPGSDEQFF
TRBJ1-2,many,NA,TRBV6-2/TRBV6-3,TGTGCCAGGGTAGACAGAGAAGGCTACACCTTC,CARVDREGYTF